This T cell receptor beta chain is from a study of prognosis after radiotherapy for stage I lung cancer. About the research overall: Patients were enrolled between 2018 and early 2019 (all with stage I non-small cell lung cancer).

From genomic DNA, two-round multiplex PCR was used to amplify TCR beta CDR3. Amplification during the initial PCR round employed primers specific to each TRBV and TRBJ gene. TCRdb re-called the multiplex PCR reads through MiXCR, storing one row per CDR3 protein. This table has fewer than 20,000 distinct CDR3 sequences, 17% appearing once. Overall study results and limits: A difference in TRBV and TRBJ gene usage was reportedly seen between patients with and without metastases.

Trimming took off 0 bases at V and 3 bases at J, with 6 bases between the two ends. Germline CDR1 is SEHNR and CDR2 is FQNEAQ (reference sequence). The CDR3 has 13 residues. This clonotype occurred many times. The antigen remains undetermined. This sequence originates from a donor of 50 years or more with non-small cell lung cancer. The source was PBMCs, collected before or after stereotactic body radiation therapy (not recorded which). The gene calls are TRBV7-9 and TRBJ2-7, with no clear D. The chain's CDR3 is CASSLAQSYEQYF. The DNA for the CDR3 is TGTGCCAGCAGCTTAGCCCAGAGCTACGAGCAGTACTTC.